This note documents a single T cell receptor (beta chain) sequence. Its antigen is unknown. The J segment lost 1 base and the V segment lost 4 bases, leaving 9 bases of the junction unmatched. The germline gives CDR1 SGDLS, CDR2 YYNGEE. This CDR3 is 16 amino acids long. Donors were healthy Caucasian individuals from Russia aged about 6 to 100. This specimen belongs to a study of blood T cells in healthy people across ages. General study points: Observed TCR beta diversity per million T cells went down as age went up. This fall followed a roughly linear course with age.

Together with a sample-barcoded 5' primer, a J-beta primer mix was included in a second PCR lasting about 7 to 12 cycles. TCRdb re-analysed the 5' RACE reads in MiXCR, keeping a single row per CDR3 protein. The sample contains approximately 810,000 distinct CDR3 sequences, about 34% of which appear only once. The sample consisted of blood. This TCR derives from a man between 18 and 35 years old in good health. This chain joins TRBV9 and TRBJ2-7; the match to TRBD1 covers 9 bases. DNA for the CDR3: TGTGCCAGCAGCCCCCGTGGAGGGACAGGGTCCTACGAGCAGTACTTC. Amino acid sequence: CASSPRGGTGSYEQYF.